This TCR beta chain appears in the sequencing data of a study of OX40 agonist ivuxolimab in advanced cancers. About the study: Patients were treated with ivuxolimab, an agonistic anti-OX40 (CD134) antibody. The study, taken as a whole, reports: At 0.1 to 3.0 mg/kg and by week 6, CD4+ and CD8+ T cells in the blood had expanded clonally. Expanded clones belonging to CD8+ T cells outnumbered, on average, those of CD4+.

The CDR3 loop spans 14 amino acids. From germline, CDR1 is SQVTM and CDR2 ANQGSEA. V was trimmed by 2 bases and J by 0 bases, leaving 11 bases between them. Samples were taken at baseline and on day 1 of cycles 4 and 7. Details on this clone: Antigen: not known.

The repertoire was sequenced with immunoSEQ multiplex PCR; TCRdb's copy has only in-frame clones and lacks some. Of about 67,000 clones listed, 91% are singletons. V and J are TRBV29-1 and TRBJ2-7; either TRBD1 or TRBD2 may supply D (5 bases each). The material was CD4+ or CD8+ T cells sorted from blood, obtained in a trial of the OX40 agonist ivuxolimab. The sequence was collected from an adult with an advanced solid tumor such as melanoma, head and neck, liver or kidney cancer. CDR3 sequence (DNA): TGCAGCGTTGAACTTGAGGGGAACTCCTACGAGCAGTACTTC. It yields the protein CSVELEGNSYEQYF.